This entry lists 28 T cell receptor beta chains sequenced from one sample in a study of cytomegalovirus exposure and HLA in healthy donors. Use of 60 Vbeta and 13 Jbeta primers characterized the PCR. The repertoire was sequenced with immunoSEQ multiplex PCR; TCRdb's copy has only in-frame clones and lacks some. The repertoire consists of 150,000 to 200,000 clones, with about 75% occurring once and the leading ten covering about 0.91%. Source material: PBMCs. The receptors here all came from a woman between 50 and 59 years old in good health and CMV-seropositive.

The rearrangement joins TRBV18 to TRBJ2-1, with 10 bases that match TRBD1. CDR1 is KGHSH, CDR2 LQKENI, per germline. The CDR3 consists of 14 residues. Trimming removed 1 base from V and 8 bases from J; junction bases left unmatched: 2. The DNA for the CDR3 is TGTGCCAGCTCACCACGGGACAGGGGCTATGAGCAGTTCTTC. It codes for CASSPRDRGYEQFF.

The chain uses TRBV28 and TRBJ2-3; unclear D gene. This CDR3 spans 12 amino acids. Per the germline V gene, CDR1 is MDHEN and CDR2 is SYDVKM. Trimming took off 3 bases at V and 8 bases at J, with 9 bases between the two ends. CDR3 sequence: CASSFSGRTQYF. CDR3 DNA sequence: TGTGCCAGCAGTTTTAGTGGGCGTACGCAGTATTTT.

The CDR3 protein is CASSVSRDRGHQPQHF. The CDR3 DNA follows: TGTGCCAGCAGTGTCTCCCGGGACAGGGGCCATCAGCCCCAGCATTTT. V usage is TRBV2 and J usage is TRBJ1-5, with 10 bases fitting TRBD1. The CDR3 covers 16 residues. The junction had 8 bases not matched to a gene; V was cut back by 4 bases and J by 5 bases. Germline CDR1 is SNHLY and CDR2 is FYNNEI.

The chain employs TRBV10-3 and TRBJ1-2; the D gene is possibly TRBD1 (6 bases). This CDR3 has 14 residues. V was shortened by 2 bases and J by 2 bases, with 9 bases between the two germline ends. CDR1 ENHRY and CDR2 SYGVKD come from the germline V gene. The CDR3 bases are TGTGCCATCAGTGAGAGACAGGAGAACTATGGCTACACCTTC. Its translation: CAISERQENYGYTF.

The chain employs TRBV11-2 and TRBJ2-7; 7 nucleotides line up with TRBD1. V lost 6 bases, J lost 1 base, and 6 bases stayed unmatched. Germline CDR1 is SGHAT and CDR2 is FQNNGV. The CDR3 contains 14 residues. CDR3 loop: CASSFTGASYEQYF. The CDR3 DNA reads TGTGCCAGCAGTTTCACAGGGGCGTCCTACGAGCAGTACTTC. Drawing the rest from reference TRBV11-2 and TRBJ2-7, the complete variable domain is EAGVAQSPRYKIIEKRQSVAFWCNPISGHATLYWYQQILGQGPKLLIQFQNNGVVDDSQLPKDRFSAERLKGVDSTLKIQPAKLEDSAVYLCASSFTGASYEQYFGPGTRLTVT.

This clone occurred a few times. The chain is built from TRBV5-1 and TRBJ1-1; TRBD1 agrees at 9 bases. V shed 0 bases, J shed 1 base, and the junction held 4 bases outside the gene matches. Per the germline V gene, CDR1 is SGHRS and CDR2 is YFSETQ. The CDR3 runs 16 residues. DNA for the CDR3: TGCGCCAGCAGCTTGGGACAGGGGGTCGGGAACACTGAAGCTTTCTTT. Translated: CASSLGQGVGNTEAFF.

The chain is built from TRBV2 and TRBJ1-6, with D hard to call. Germline CDR1 and CDR2: SNHLY and FYNNEI. V lost 10 bases, J lost 9 bases, and 10 bases lay in between. The CDR3 sequence is 11 residues long. The CDR3: CATRGLSPLHF. In DNA form, the CDR3 reads TGTGCCACCCGAGGCCTTTCACCCCTCCACTTT.

This clone was observed a few times. J is TRBJ2-5 and V is TRBV18; the match to TRBD1 covers 9 bases. The J segment lost 6 bases and the V segment lost 2 bases, leaving 10 bases of the junction unmatched. CDR3 length: 16 residues. Germline CDR1 is KGHSH and CDR2 is LQKENI. The CDR3 region has the DNA TGTGCCAGCTCACCAGCTCTTACAGGACAGGGGCAGACCCAGTACTTC. Residues: CASSPALTGQGQTQYF.

The chain has TRBV10-3 and TRBJ1-1; 8 bases fit TRBD1. Germline CDR1 ENHRY, CDR2 SYGVKD. This CDR3 region has 13 residues. The junction had 7 bases not matched to a gene; V was cut back by 7 bases and J by 6 bases. The CDR3 loop reads CAIKGQGAAEAFF. CDR3 nucleotide sequence: TGTGCCATCAAGGGCCAGGGGGCGGCTGAAGCTTTCTTT.

This chain joins TRBV18 and TRBJ2-5, with 9 nucleotides matching TRBD2. This CDR3 has 14 residues. Per germline, CDR1 KGHSH and CDR2 LQKENI. The trim removed 6 bases at V and 0 bases at J, leaving 2 bases unmatched. In nucleotides, the CDR3 is TGTGCCAGCTCTCTAGCGGGAAACCAAGAGACCCAGTACTTC. The encoded protein is CASSLAGNQETQYF. Filled out from reference TRBV18 and TRBJ2-5, the complete variable domain reads NAGVMQNPRHLVRRRGQEARLRCSPMKGHSHVYWYRQLPEEGLKFMVYLQKENIIDESGMPKERFSAEFPKEGPSILRIQQVVRGDSAAYFCASSLAGNQETQYFGPGTRLLVL.

This clone was counted a few times. The rearrangement joins TRBV9 to TRBJ1-6; 8 positions agree with TRBD1. V lost 0 bases to trimming and J lost 8 bases; unmatched junction nucleotides: 4. CDR3 length: 15 amino acids. Germline V CDR1 and CDR2: SGDLS, YYNGEE. CDR3 sequence: CASSVGDRPDSPLHF. The CDR3 region has the DNA TGTGCCAGCAGCGTAGGGGACAGGCCGGATTCACCCCTCCACTTT.

The chain recombines TRBV18 with TRBJ1-3; 8 bases map to TRBD1. After removal of 6 bases from V and 11 bases from J, the junction contained 12 bases not matched to a gene. The CDR3 is made up of 14 amino acids. The V gene's germline CDR1 is KGHSH and CDR2 LQKENI. CDR3 sequence: CASSPMDREAPIYF. The CDR3 region has the DNA TGTGCCAGCTCCCCGATGGACAGGGAAGCACCCATATATTTT.

The chain recombines TRBV21-1 with TRBJ2-1; TRBD2 is the table's D call and was not checked against the DNA. TRBV21-1 is an annotated pseudogene. This CDR3 contains 13 residues. The CDR3 is CASQAGGPDEQFF. The CDR3 DNA reads TGTGCCAGTCAAGCGGGAGGGCCCGATGAGCAGTTCTTC.

The chain joins TRBV29-1 to TRBJ1-2, with 9 bases lining up with TRBD1. This CDR3 is 12 amino acids long. CDR1 is SQVTM, CDR2 ANQGSEA, per germline. The trim removed 6 bases at V and 5 bases at J, leaving 4 bases unmatched. The CDR3 DNA sequence: TGCAGCGTGCTGACAGGGGGGTATGGCTACACCTTC. Amino acids: CSVLTGGYGYTF.

The CDR3 region has the DNA TGTGCCAGCTACAGGGGGCGCACCTACAATGAGCAGTTCTTC. Protein: CASYRGRTYNEQFF. The V call is TRBV2, the J call TRBJ2-1, with TRBD1 matching over 9 bases. Per germline, CDR1 SNHLY and CDR2 FYNNEI. The CDR3 has 14 residues. The trim removed 8 bases at V and 2 bases at J, leaving 4 bases unmatched.

The chain joins TRBV4-3 to TRBJ1-4; 9 nucleotides align to TRBD1. The ends lost 3 bases at V and 6 bases at J; junction bases unmatched: 2. CDR3 length: 14 amino acids. CDR1 and CDR2 (germline): LGHNA, YSLEER. The CDR3 nucleotides are TGCGCCAGCAGCCACGGACAGGGGCATGAAAAACTGTTTTTT. Its translation is CASSHGQGHEKLFF.

The chain is built from TRBV4-2 and TRBJ1-4; 9 bases line up with TRBD1. The V and J ends lost 7 bases and 7 bases, in that order; junction bases with no gene match: 7. From germline, CDR1 is LGHNA and CDR2 YNFKEQ. This CDR3 is built from 14 residues. The CDR3 protein is CASKRDREGEKLFF. Written as DNA, the CDR3 is TGTGCCAGCAAAAGGGACAGGGAGGGTGAAAAACTGTTTTTT.

This clone is a singleton in its sample. This chain connects TRBV5-1 to TRBJ2-2, with 10 bases identical to TRBD1. The junction had 9 bases not matched to a gene; V was cut back by 4 bases and J by 6 bases. CDR3 length: 16 amino acids. The germline V gene has CDR1 SGHRS and CDR2 YFSETQ. The CDR3 region has the DNA TGCGCCAGCAGCAGACAGGGGGCCTTTGGGGCCGGGGAGCTGTTTTTT. This codes for CASSRQGAFGAGELFF.

The chain combines TRBV18 with TRBJ2-3; TRBD2 aligns across 9 bases. With 4 bases clipped from V and 0 bases from J, the junction kept 8 bases outside the gene matches. This CDR3 comprises 17 residues. The germline CDR1 and CDR2 sequences are KGHSH and LQKENI. CDR3: CASSRRLADISTDTQYF. DNA of the CDR3: TGTGCCAGCTCACGCCGACTAGCGGATATCAGCACAGATACGCAGTATTTT.

This clone was counted once. The chain links TRBV6-1 to TRBJ1-5; the D gene is possibly TRBD1 (5 bases). Germline V CDR1 and CDR2: MNHNS, SASEGT. V lost 2 bases and J lost 7, with 12 bases in between. The CDR3 covers 14 residues. The CDR3 nucleotides are TGTGCCAGCAGTGAAAGGAGGGGCGGCCAGCCCCAGCATTTT. This gives the protein CASSERRGGQPQHF.

This clone has a handful of counts. This chain links TRBV5-1 with TRBJ1-1, with 10 positions matching TRBD1. Germline lookup yields CDR1 SGHRS and CDR2 YFSETQ. This CDR3 is 15 amino acids long. V trimming: 4 bases; J trimming: 4 bases; junction bases outside the gene matches: 7. In nucleotides, the CDR3 is TGCGCCAGCAGCGGGGGGACAGGGGATAGCACTGAAGCTTTCTTT. Its protein is CASSGGTGDSTEAFF. Full variable domain (remainder filled in from reference TRBV5-1 and TRBJ1-1): KAGVTQTPRYLIKTRGQQVTLSCSPISGHRSVSWYQQTPGQGLQFLFEYFSETQRNKGNFPGRFSGRQFSNSRSEMNVSTLELGDSALYLCASSGGTGDSTEAFFGQGTRLTVV.

The gene calls are TRBV18 and TRBJ2-3; 7 bases agree with TRBD1. The CDR3 runs 16 residues. The junction had 8 bases not matched to a gene; V was cut back by 3 bases and J by 2 bases. CDR1 is KGHSH, CDR2 LQKENI, per germline. The DNA for the CDR3 is TGTGCCAGCTCACCCCCCATTGGGACAGCCACAGATACGCAGTATTTT. This gives the protein CASSPPIGTATDTQYF.

This clone occurred once. This chain uses TRBV6-1 with TRBJ2-1, with D possibly TRBD1 on 5 matching bases. The CDR3 has 15 residues. The ends were cut back, 7 bases at V and 3 bases at J, with 16 bases in the middle. Germline CDR1 MNHNS, CDR2 SASEGT. The CDR3 reads CASTPPQGNYNEQFF. CDR3 bases: TGTGCCAGCACCCCTCCCCAGGGTAACTACAATGAGCAGTTCTTC.

The gene calls are TRBV11-2 and TRBJ2-7; possibly TRBD1 for D (6 bases). Germline V gives CDR1 SGHAT, CDR2 FQNNGV. The V gene lost 9 bases and the J gene lost 3 bases, with 15 bases spanning the gap. The CDR3 has 13 residues. The chain's CDR3 is CARPGHHNYEQYF. The CDR3 DNA reads TGTGCCAGGCCGGGACACCATAACTACGAGCAGTACTTC. Variable domain in full (rest from reference TRBV11-2 and TRBJ2-7): EAGVAQSPRYKIIEKRQSVAFWCNPISGHATLYWYQQILGQGPKLLIQFQNNGVVDDSQLPKDRFSAERLKGVDSTLKIQPAKLEDSAVYLCARPGHHNYEQYFGPGTRLTVT.

The chain couples TRBV7-6 to TRBJ2-7; possibly TRBD2 for D (6 bases). Germline CDR1 reads SGHVS; CDR2 reads FNYEAQ. Trimming took off 5 bases at V and 3 bases at J, with 26 bases between the two ends. CDR3 length: 18 amino acids. The CDR3 is CASSPIPTSTEFDYEQYF. In DNA form, the CDR3 reads TGTGCCAGCAGCCCCATCCCCACTAGCACCGAATTTGACTACGAGCAGTACTTC.

A few counts support this clone. This chain links TRBV4-1 with TRBJ1-3; D gene unclear. Between the trimmed V and J ends, which lost 0 bases and 5 bases, there was a span of 11 bases. Germline V gene data show CDR1 as MGHRA and CDR2 as YSYEKL. This CDR3 has 15 amino acids. CDR3 sequence: CASSQEVRVRNTIYF. DNA for the CDR3: TGCGCCAGCAGCCAAGAGGTGCGCGTCAGAAACACCATATATTTT.

The rearrangement links TRBV15 to TRBJ2-7; perhaps TRBD2 as D (6 bases). Germline V lookup: CDR1 LNHNV, CDR2 YYDKDF (reference sequence). The CDR3 length is 13 residues. V was shortened by 5 bases and J by 3 bases, with 11 bases between the two germline ends. Here the CDR3 DNA reads TGTGCCACCAGCGCGCGGGACGACTACGAGCAGTACTTC. It codes for CATSARDDYEQYF.

With regard to this clone: The junction does not match germline at one end; this may be a read error. The chain links TRBV28 to TRBJ1-2; the match to TRBD1 covers 11 bases. Germline assignment: CDR1 MDHEN and CDR2 SYDVKM. The CDR3 runs 16 residues. CDR3 nucleotide sequence: TGTGCCAGCAGTTTGCAATCCGGACAGGGGGCGAACGGCTACATCTTC. It is translated as CASSLQSGQGANGYIF.